Listed here are 23 T cell receptor beta chains from one sample, sequenced in a study of OX40 agonist ivuxolimab in advanced cancers. TCRdb's copy holds only in-frame clones and misses some; the assay was immunoSEQ multiplex PCR. The sample gives approximately 70,000 clones, approximately 87% of which show up once; about 5.9% is in the top ten. Sample: CD4+ or CD8+ T cells sorted from blood, taken in a trial of the OX40 agonist ivuxolimab. The receptors come from an adult with an advanced solid tumor such as melanoma, head and neck, liver or kidney cancer.

DNA of the CDR3: TGTGCCAGCAGTTTATTGGGGGGCTCCTACGAGCAGTACTTC. As protein: CASSLLGGSYEQYF. The chain has TRBV27 and TRBJ2-7; maybe TRBD2 (6 bases). The CDR3 spans 14 residues. CDR1 MNHEY and CDR2 SMNVEV come from the germline V gene (reference sequence). V was shortened by 1 base and J by 0 bases, with 7 bases between the two germline ends.

For this clone: Other DNA sequences in the same sample also yield this CDR3. The chain employs TRBV18 and TRBJ2-1; TRBD1 might be the D (6 bases). The CDR3 is 13 amino acids. V lost 6 bases to trimming and J lost 6 bases, with 12 bases between them. The germline gives CDR1 KGHSH, CDR2 LQKENI. The CDR3 DNA is TGTGCCAGCTCCCCAGGGGCCCGCAATGAGCAGTTCTTC. Its translation is CASSPGARNEQFF.

As for this clone: Other DNA sequences in the same sample also yield this CDR3. The chain is built from TRBV6-6 and TRBJ1-1, with TRBD1 as a possible D gene (6 bases). The germline gives CDR1 MNHNY, CDR2 SVGAGI (reference sequence). With 5 bases removed from V and 1 base from J, the gap between germline ends came to 8 bases. This CDR3 is 13 amino acids long. This CDR3 reads CASSPQGNTEAFF. CDR3 DNA: TGTGCCAGCAGTCCACAGGGGAACACTGAAGCTTTCTTT.

The V call is TRBV2, the J call TRBJ2-1; 8 bases map to TRBD2. Germline CDR1 SNHLY, CDR2 FYNNEI. The CDR3 length is 14 residues. The V segment lost 7 bases and the J segment 0 bases; nucleotides outside the gene matches: 2. CDR3 region: CASTGTSSYNEQFF. The CDR3 DNA reads TGTGCCAGCACCGGGACTAGCTCCTACAATGAGCAGTTCTTC.

This clone was seen a few times. The V gene is TRBV27, the J gene TRBJ1-1, with 11 bases identical to TRBD1. The CDR3 is 15 residues long. The germline CDR1 and CDR2 sequences are MNHEY and SMNVEV (reference sequence). Trimming took 3 bases from V and 2 from J; bases not matched to a gene: 2. CDR3 DNA sequence: TGTGCCAGCAGTTTGCGGACAGGGGGCAACACTGAAGCTTTCTTT. The encoded protein is CASSLRTGGNTEAFF.

V gene TRBV27 combines with J gene TRBJ1-1; possibly TRBD1 for D (5 bases). V was cut by 2 bases and J by 0 bases, with 13 bases left in between. Germline lookup yields CDR1 MNHEY and CDR2 SMNVEV (reference sequence). The CDR3 loop spans 16 amino acids. This CDR3 is CASSLKGVGMNTEAFF. CDR3 bases: TGTGCCAGCAGTTTAAAAGGGGTCGGAATGAACACTGAAGCTTTCTTT.

The rearrangement joins TRBV7-3 to TRBJ1-6; D call uncertain. Trimming removed 2 bases from V and 7 bases from J, with 6 bases in between. This CDR3 contains 13 residues. Germline CDR1 SGHTA, CDR2 FQGTGA. CDR3 residues: CASSLLGNSPLHF. The CDR3 coding sequence is TGTGCCAGCAGCTTATTGGGAAATTCACCCCTCCACTTT. Supplemented by reference TRBV7-3 and TRBJ1-6, the full variable domain reads GAGVSQTPSNKVTEKGKYVELRCDPISGHTALYWYRQSLGQGPEFLIYFQGTGAADDSGLPNDRFFAVRPEGSVSTLKIQRTERGDSAVYLCASSLLGNSPLHFGNGTRLTVT.

V usage is TRBV15 and J usage is TRBJ2-2; D tentatively reads TRBD1 or TRBD2 (5 bases each). V gave up 6 bases and J gave up 1 base, with 12 bases separating them. The CDR3 length is 15 residues. Germline V gene sequence: CDR1 LNHNV, CDR2 YYDKDF (reference sequence). CDR3 sequence reads: CATRAWGMNTGELFF. Here the CDR3 DNA reads TGTGCCACCAGGGCTTGGGGGATGAACACCGGGGAGCTGTTTTTT.

The count of this clone is one. V usage is TRBV7-9 and J usage is TRBJ2-7; D is unclear. This CDR3 comprises 13 residues. Trimming shortened V by 5 bases and J by 2 bases, and 10 bases separated the two germline ends. Germline V gene lookup returns CDR1 SEHNR and CDR2 FQNEAQ (reference sequence). The CDR3 DNA reads TGTGCCAGCAGCCCAAGGAATCCCTACGAGCAGTACTTC. This encodes CASSPRNPYEQYF.

The genes are TRBV5-1 and TRBJ2-7; possible D gene TRBD2, 6 bases. CDR1 and CDR2 from the germline V gene are SGHRS and YFSETQ. V was trimmed by 6 bases and J by 0 bases, leaving 13 bases between them. The CDR3 is made up of 14 amino acids. DNA of the CDR3: TGCGCCAGCAAAACCGACGGGAGCTCCTACGAGCAGTACTTC. Its translation is CASKTDGSSYEQYF.

The CDR3 DNA follows: TGTGCCAGCAGCCGGACTAGCGGGGGCACTGGGGAGCAGTACTTC. Its protein is CASSRTSGGTGEQYF. This sequence joins TRBV11-2 and TRBJ2-7; 13 bases line up with TRBD2. The CDR3 runs 15 residues. The V gene end was trimmed by 5 bases and the J gene end by 7 bases; junction bases not matched to a gene: 8. Germline V lookup: CDR1 SGHAT, CDR2 FQNNGV.

J is TRBJ2-7 and V is TRBV7-8; D possibly corresponds to TRBD2 (7 bases). This CDR3 comprises 16 residues. Trimming removed 1 base from V and 2 bases from J, with 15 bases in between. In germline, CDR1 is SGHVS, CDR2 FQNEAQ. In DNA, the CDR3 is TGTGCCAGCAGCTTAGTGGGGGCGGGAGCGCCCTACGAGCAGTACTTC. Its protein product is CASSLVGAGAPYEQYF.

V and J are TRBV5-3 and TRBJ2-5, with 10 bases lining up with TRBD1. TRBV5-3 is recorded as an ORF, its role being uncertain. With V trimmed by 4 bases and J by 5 bases, 8 bases remained unmatched. The CDR3 covers 15 residues. CDR3 loop: CARSPRTGGGETQYF. CDR3 nucleotide sequence: TGTGCCAGAAGCCCAAGGACAGGGGGTGGGGAGACCCAGTACTTC.

This clone appeared a few times. The rearrangement uses TRBV21-1 and TRBJ1-1. TRBV21-1 is recorded as a pseudogene. There are 18 residues in the CDR3. The CDR3 nucleotides are TGTGCCAGCAGCAAATTGAGGGGAGACCGAGAAGGGAACACTGAAGCTTTCTTT. Its protein product is CASSKLRGDREGNTEAFF.

This chain joins TRBV27 and TRBJ1-6; 7 positions agree with TRBD1. Germline V gives CDR1 MNHEY, CDR2 SMNVEV (reference sequence). This CDR3 has 17 residues. V dropped 4 bases and J dropped 1; count of bases not matched to a gene: 7. CDR3 DNA sequence: TGTGCCAGCAGTTCCTCAGGGGGGAGGTCCTATAATTCACCCCTCCACTTT. It yields the protein CASSSSGGRSYNSPLHF.

The rearrangement uses TRBV9 and TRBJ2-5; 13 bases map to TRBD2. Germline values: CDR1 SGDLS, CDR2 YYNGEE. The CDR3 runs to 17 residues. The V and J ends lost 0 bases and 2 bases, in that order; junction bases with no gene match: 4. The CDR3 protein is CASSVDLGLAGQETQYF. The CDR3, as DNA: TGTGCCAGCAGCGTAGATCTGGGACTAGCGGGACAAGAGACCCAGTACTTC.

The CDR3 DNA is TGTGCCAGCAGCTACTGGACTAGCGGGAGGAACGAGCAGTACTTC. Amino acids: CASSYWTSGRNEQYF. The J gene is TRBJ2-7, the V gene TRBV11-1, with 14 bases that match TRBD2. CDR1 is SGHAT, CDR2 FQDESV, per germline (reference sequence). The junction had 4 bases not matched to a gene; V was cut back by 4 bases and J by 5 bases. This CDR3 spans 15 amino acids. Full variable domain (outside the CDR3, taken from reference TRBV11-1 and TRBJ2-7): EAEVAQSPRYKITEKSQAVAFWCDPISGHATLYWYRQILGQGPELLVQFQDESVVDDSQLPKDRFSAERLKGVDSTLKIQPAELGDSAMYLCASSYWTSGRNEQYFGPGTRLTVT.

This clone was found a few times. This chain links TRBV2 with TRBJ2-7; TRBD2 is a possible D gene (6 bases). Germline values: CDR1 SNHLY, CDR2 FYNNEI. The CDR3 spans 14 residues. Trimming shortened V by 4 bases and J by 9 bases, and 19 bases separated the two germline ends. The CDR3 nucleotides read TGTGCCAGCAGTGTATTTGGATTTACCGGGGGGCAGTACTTC. Residues: CASSVFGFTGGQYF.

The rearrangement uses TRBV7-2 and TRBJ1-5; D is perhaps TRBD1 (6 bases). CDR1 is SGHTA and CDR2 is FQGNSA in the germline V gene. V shed 6 bases and J shed 2 bases, with 11 bases lying between them. There are 14 residues in the CDR3. The CDR3 nucleotides are TGTGCCAGCAGTCAGGAGGGGGGCAATCAGCCCCAGCATTTT. The encoded protein is CASSQEGGNQPQHF. The full variable domain, completed using reference TRBV7-2 and TRBJ1-5, is GAGVSQSPSNKVTEKGKDVELRCDPISGHTALYWYRQSLGQGLEFLIYFQGNSAPDKSGLPSDRFSAERTGGSVSTLTIQRTQQEDSAVYLCASSQEGGNQPQHFGDGTRLSIL.

The genes are TRBV12-5 and TRBJ2-1, with 10 bases matching TRBD1. The length of the CDR3 is 18 residues. V was clipped by 8 bases and J by 9 bases; unmatched bases: 22. Germline V gene lookup returns CDR1 LGHNT and CDR2 FRNRAP. The CDR3 sequence is CASTWTGGIFGSISEQFF. CDR3 DNA sequence: TGTGCTAGTACTTGGACAGGGGGGATCTTCGGTTCGATTTCTGAGCAGTTCTTC.

The rearrangement uses TRBV6-5 and TRBJ1-2; 7 bases fit TRBD1. Looked up from germline, CDR1 is MNHEY and CDR2 is SVGAGI. The trim removed 2 bases at V and 4 bases at J, leaving 7 bases unmatched. This CDR3 has 15 amino acids. The CDR3 region has the DNA TGTGCCAGCAGTTACCGGATTGACAGGGCCTATGGCTACACCTTC. It is translated as CASSYRIDRAYGYTF.

The J gene is TRBJ2-7, the V gene TRBV27; no clear D. The germline CDR1 and CDR2 sequences are MNHEY and SMNVEV (reference sequence). V was trimmed by 4 bases and J by 2 bases, leaving 6 bases between them. The CDR3 loop spans 12 amino acids. The CDR3 protein is CASSSRAYEQYF. The CDR3 bases are TGTGCCAGCAGTTCCCGTGCCTACGAGCAGTACTTC.

The J gene is TRBJ1-4, the V gene TRBV2; tentative D call: TRBD1 (5 bases). Germline CDR1 and CDR2: SNHLY and FYNNEI. CDR3 length: 11 amino acids. V was clipped by 8 bases and J by 5 bases, with 6 bases between them. The DNA of the CDR3 is TGTGCCAGCGGGGACAATGAAAAACTGTTTTTT. Translated: CASGDNEKLFF.